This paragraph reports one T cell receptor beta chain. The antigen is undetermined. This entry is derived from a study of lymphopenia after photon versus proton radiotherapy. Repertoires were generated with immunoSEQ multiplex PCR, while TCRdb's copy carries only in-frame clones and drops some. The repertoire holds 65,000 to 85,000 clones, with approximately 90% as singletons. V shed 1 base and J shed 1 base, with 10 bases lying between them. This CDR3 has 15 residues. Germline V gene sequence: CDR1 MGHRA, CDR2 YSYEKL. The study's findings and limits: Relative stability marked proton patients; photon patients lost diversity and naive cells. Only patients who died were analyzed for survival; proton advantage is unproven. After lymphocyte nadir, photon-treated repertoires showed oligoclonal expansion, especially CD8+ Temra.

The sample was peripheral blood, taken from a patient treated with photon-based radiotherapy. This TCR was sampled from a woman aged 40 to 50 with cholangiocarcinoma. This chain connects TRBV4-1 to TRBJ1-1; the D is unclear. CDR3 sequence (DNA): TGCGCCAGCAGCCAAGGGCCAAGGTCGAACACTGAAGCTTTCTTT. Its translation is CASSQGPRSNTEAFF.